This note documents a single T cell receptor (beta chain) sequence. This entry comes from a study of T cell changes during pregnancy in multiple sclerosis. TCRdb keeps only in-frame clones here, not all; method: immunoSEQ multiplex PCR. The sample yields 39,000 or so clones, 85% to 95% seen once. V shed 0 bases and J shed 3 bases, with 16 bases lying between them. The CDR3 runs to 17 residues. Per the germline V gene, CDR1 is SGHTS and CDR2 is YDEGEE. V gene TRBV5-8 combines with J gene TRBJ1-5; maybe TRBD1 (6 bases). The receptor was derived from a female donor in good health, enrolled as a control in a pregnancy study. The sequencing used CD4+ T cells from peripheral blood mononuclear cells, collected after pregnancy. The CDR3 sequence: CASSLGQGTSDNQPQHF. CDR3 DNA: TGTGCCAGCAGCTTGGGGCAGGGGACGAGTGACAATCAGCCCCAGCATTTT.